This TCR beta chain was sequenced in a study of cytomegalovirus exposure and HLA in healthy donors. Study at large: Later analysis reported that the 120 or so validation repertoires shared the platform of the approximately 670 first-cohort repertoires. Study-level points and caveats: Three chains linked to CMV were shown in vitro to be specific for CMV antigens.

The V gene's germline CDR1 is SGHAT and CDR2 FQNNGV. This CDR3 region has 17 residues. The ends were cut back, 2 bases at V and 3 bases at J, with 20 bases in the middle. TCRdb's copy holds only in-frame clones and misses some; the assay was immunoSEQ multiplex PCR. This sample yields 200,000 to 300,000 clones, of which 90% are seen a single time; 3.1% belongs to the top ten. With respect to this clone: Its antigen is unidentified.

The V gene is TRBV11-2, the J gene TRBJ2-7; possible D gene TRBD1, 6 bases. What was sequenced was PBMCs. The receptor comes from a woman aged 25-40 years in good health and CMV-seronegative. Here the CDR3 reads CASSLSRYRASDYEQYF. The CDR3 DNA follows: TGTGCCAGCAGCTTAAGCCGTTACAGGGCTTCAGACTACGAGCAGTACTTC.